These 4 T cell receptor beta chains originate from one sample sequenced in a study of T cell repertoires in cytomegalovirus infection. TCRdb passed the reads through MiXCR, listing each CDR3 protein once. This table holds around 530,000 distinct CDR3 sequences, less than 30% found once. Sequenced material: PBMCs. The receptors stem from a human donor in good health (CMV status not recorded). Some clones in this sample may be carry-over from other donors' samples.

The rearrangement joins TRBV28 to TRBJ2-7, with 7 nucleotides matching TRBD1. Germline V lookup: CDR1 MDHEN, CDR2 SYDVKM. The CDR3 has 15 amino acids. J gave up 0 bases and V 7 bases, and 9 bases lay outside the gene matches. The DNA of the CDR3 is TGTGCCAGCATTTTTAGTAACAGGGGCTCCTACGAGCAGTACTTC. Encoded protein: CASIFSNRGSYEQYF.

This CDR3 is CAVEAGGYYNEQFF. CDR3 nucleotide sequence: TGTGCCGTAGAGGCAGGGGGGTACTACAATGAGCAGTTCTTC. The V gene is TRBV6-2 or TRBV6-3, the J gene TRBJ2-1, with D perhaps matching TRBD1 (7 bases). V was shortened by 11 bases and J by 3 bases, with 17 bases between the two germline ends. Germline assignment: CDR1 MNHEY and CDR2 SVGEGT. The CDR3 spans 14 residues.

V and J are TRBV4-3 and TRBJ2-7, with TRBD2 identical over 10 bases. This CDR3 has 15 residues. In germline, CDR1 is LGHNA, CDR2 YSLEER. Losses at the gene ends were 3 bases for V and 3 bases for J; bases not matched to a gene: 5. The CDR3 sequence is CASSQGVAGGYEQYF. For the CDR3, the DNA is TGCGCCAGCAGCCAGGGAGTAGCGGGAGGCTACGAGCAGTACTTC.

This clonotype was detected a few times. The chain uses TRBV19 and TRBJ2-1; 12 bases agree with TRBD2. Trimming at V came to 4 bases and at J to 6 bases, leaving 4 bases not matched to a gene. Germline V lookup: CDR1 LNHDA, CDR2 SQIVND (reference sequence). The CDR3 consists of 15 residues. CDR3 loop: CASSRLAGVSNEQFF. CDR3 DNA sequence: TGTGCCAGTAGTAGACTAGCGGGAGTCTCCAATGAGCAGTTCTTC. The full variable domain, completed using reference TRBV19 and TRBJ2-1, is DGGITQSPKYLFRKEGQNVTLSCEQNLNHDAMYWYRQDPGQGLRLIYYSQIVNDFQKGDIAEGYSVSREKKESFPLTVTSAQKNPTAFYLCASSRLAGVSNEQFFGPGTRLTVL.